This TCR beta chain was sequenced during a study of blood T cell repertoires in COVID-19. For the study at large: Material from acute and convalescent COVID-19 was sourced from the United States, Italy and Spain. In each case, the material was cDNA or gDNA derived from T cells, B-cell-depleted T cells, or PBMCs.

The germline V and J ends were trimmed by 2 bases and 0 bases, with 10 bases remaining between them. Germline V lookup: CDR1 MNHEY, CDR2 SVGEGT. The CDR3 has 15 amino acids. Profiling relied on immunoSEQ multiplex PCR, and the TCRdb table lists in-frame clones only, not all of them. This sample has about 89,000 clones; approximately 89% occur once, and the top ten carry about 2.5%. The TCR was taken from a human donor with active COVID-19. The donor label of this sample is uncertain. The chain uses TRBV6-2 or TRBV6-3 and TRBJ1-1, with D possibly matching TRBD1 (5 bases). The source material was peripheral blood. This CDR3 reads CASSYGEQVNTEAFF. CDR3 DNA: TGTGCCAGCAGTTACGGGGAACAGGTGAACACTGAAGCTTTCTTT.